These 24 T cell receptor beta chains originate from one sample sequenced in a study of blood T cell repertoires in COVID-19. Sequencing was performed with immunoSEQ multiplex PCR; in TCRdb, only in-frame clones are kept and a portion is missing. The table records around 430,000 clones, about 87% of them present only once. Material: peripheral blood. The source of these receptors is a woman aged 50 to 65 with COVID-19, enrolled during active disease.

The chain couples TRBV4-1 to TRBJ1-5; no firm D call. Germline V CDR1 and CDR2: MGHRA, YSYEKL. This CDR3 comprises 16 residues. Trimming pared 1 base from V and 7 bases from J, leaving 17 bases between. CDR3 residues: CASSQVLRSGGQPQHF. CDR3 in DNA: TGCGCCAGCAGCCAAGTCTTAAGGTCCGGAGGGCAGCCCCAGCATTTT.

The gene calls are TRBV2 and TRBJ2-2; TRBD2 agrees at 11 bases. CDR3 length: 16 residues. CDR1 SNHLY and CDR2 FYNNEI come from the germline V gene. V lost 6 bases, J lost 4 bases, and 7 bases stayed unmatched. The CDR3 sequence: CASRPVAGGSTGELFF. As DNA, the CDR3 is TGTGCCAGCAGGCCTGTAGCGGGGGGGTCCACCGGGGAGCTGTTTTTT.

The J gene is TRBJ1-1, the V gene TRBV30; possible D gene TRBD1, 5 bases. Deletions cut 2 bases from V and 3 bases from J, with 16 bases between. The CDR3 is made up of 15 amino acids. CDR1 is GTSNPN and CDR2 is SVGIG in the germline V gene (reference sequence). The CDR3 region is CAWSINARGDTEAFF. The CDR3 DNA is TGTGCCTGGAGTATTAACGCCCGGGGGGACACTGAAGCTTTCTTT.

The chain combines TRBV19 with TRBJ2-3; D unresolved. V was clipped by 3 bases and J by 4 bases, with 11 bases between them. This CDR3 contains 14 residues. Germline lookup yields CDR1 LNHDA and CDR2 SQIVND (reference sequence). Here the CDR3 reads CASSIGRFPDTQYF. The DNA of the CDR3 is TGTGCCAGTAGTATCGGCAGGTTCCCAGATACGCAGTATTTT.

The chain has TRBV29-1 and TRBJ2-1, with D maybe TRBD1 (6 bases). V was pared by 6 bases and J by 7 bases, with 19 bases between. Germline-derived CDR1 and CDR2 are SQVTM and ANQGSEA. The CDR3 extends over 14 amino acids. Here the CDR3 reads CSVVQGLGLNEQFF. The CDR3, as DNA: TGCAGCGTCGTACAGGGCCTGGGGTTGAATGAGCAGTTCTTC.

The chain uses TRBV30 and TRBJ1-1; D gene unclear. CDR3 size: 14 residues. V gave up 2 bases and J gave up 4 bases, with 14 bases separating them. Germline assignment: CDR1 GTSNPN and CDR2 SVGIG (reference sequence). CDR3: CAWSSSVVGTEAFF. CDR3 DNA: TGTGCCTGGAGTTCGTCCGTGGTCGGCACTGAAGCTTTCTTT. Supplemented by reference TRBV30 and TRBJ1-1, the full variable domain reads SQTIHQWPATLVQPVGSPLSLECTVEGTSNPNLYWYRQAAGRGLQLLFYSVGIGQISSEVPQNLSASRPQDRQFILSSKKLLLSDSGFYLCAWSSSVVGTEAFFGQGTRLTVV.

The rearrangement uses TRBV25-1 and TRBJ1-2, with D possibly TRBD1 on 6 matching bases. Germline V gene lookup returns CDR1 MGHDK and CDR2 SYGVNS. The CDR3 totals 13 residues. Trimming stripped 9 bases from V and 5 bases from J, with 16 bases between. The CDR3 loop reads CASSRTDYYGYTF. CDR3 DNA: TGTGCCAGTTCTAGGACAGACTATTATGGCTACACCTTC.

The chain uses TRBV10-3 and TRBJ1-1, with 7 bases fitting TRBD1. After removal of 0 bases from V and 3 bases from J, the junction contained 7 bases not matched to a gene. Germline V gene lookup returns CDR1 ENHRY and CDR2 SYGVKD. CDR3 length: 16 residues. The CDR3 bases are TGTGCCATCAGTGAGTCCCGACAGGGAGATTACACTGAAGCTTTCTTT. Its protein product is CAISESRQGDYTEAFF.

The chain recombines TRBV27 with TRBJ1-4; possibly TRBD1 for D (6 bases). Trimming removed 6 bases from V and 6 bases from J, with 17 bases in between. The germline CDR1 and CDR2 sequences are MNHEY and SMNVEV (reference sequence). The CDR3 spans 15 residues. CDR3 sequence (DNA): TGTGCCAGCAGCCCCTTTCCCAGGGGTTATGAAAAACTGTTTTTT. Protein: CASSPFPRGYEKLFF.

The rearrangement joins TRBV11-3 to TRBJ2-1; 7 bases are shared with TRBD2. The CDR3 consists of 15 residues. Germline values: CDR1 SGHNT, CDR2 YENEEA. The trim removed 3 bases at V and 10 bases at J, leaving 12 bases unmatched. CDR3 in amino acids: CASSLGGTMGREQFF. The CDR3 DNA reads as TGTGCCAGCAGCTTGGGAGGGACTATGGGCCGGGAGCAGTTCTTC.

The gene calls are TRBV11-2 and TRBJ1-6, with 7 positions matching TRBD1. CDR1 and CDR2 from the germline V gene are SGHAT and FQNNGV. Trimming took 5 bases from V and 8 from J; bases not matched to a gene: 6. The length of the CDR3 is 14 residues. DNA for the CDR3: TGTGCCAGCAGCCAAAGGGGGCGAGATTCACCCCTCCACTTT. Protein: CASSQRGRDSPLHF.

The J gene is TRBJ1-1, the V gene TRBV5-1, with a tentative D call TRBD1 (6 bases). The CDR3 runs 17 residues. V lost 0 bases to trimming and J lost 1 base, with 16 bases between them. In germline, CDR1 is SGHRS, CDR2 YFSETQ. The CDR3 DNA is TGCGCCAGCAGCTTGGCTAATACCGGGACACAGAACACTGAAGCTTTCTTT. It codes for CASSLANTGTQNTEAFF.

The V and J genes are TRBV6-1 and TRBJ1-1, with a weak D call TRBD1 (5 bases). The V gene's germline CDR1 is MNHNS and CDR2 SASEGT. This CDR3 has 12 amino acids. Between the trimmed V and J ends, which lost 2 bases and 10 bases, there was a span of 11 bases. The CDR3 spells CASSETGRAAFF. DNA of the CDR3: TGTGCCAGCAGTGAAACTGGCAGGGCAGCTTTCTTT.

The J gene is TRBJ2-7, the V gene TRBV5-1, with 13 bases fitting TRBD2. Germline trimming cut 4 bases from V and 6 bases from J; bases unmatched to any gene: 7. Germline CDR1 is SGHRS and CDR2 is YFSETQ. The CDR3 runs to 15 residues. In DNA, the CDR3 is TGCGCCAGCAGCGCGCGGACTAGCGGGGGTCCCGAGCAGTACTTC. As protein: CASSARTSGGPEQYF.

This rearrangement joins TRBV7-8 to TRBJ1-4; D uncertain. The germline V gene has CDR1 SGHVS and CDR2 FQNEAQ. The CDR3 is 14 residues long. V was shortened by 4 bases and J by 2 bases, with 8 bases between the two germline ends. The CDR3 sequence: CASSSGVTNEKLFF. For the CDR3, the DNA is TGTGCCAGCAGCTCTGGAGTTACTAATGAAAAACTGTTTTTT.

This clone has only a few counts. The chain couples TRBV6-4 to TRBJ1-4; 7 bases agree with TRBD1. V was pared by 4 bases and J by 8 bases, with 4 bases of the junction left unmatched. Germline V gene lookup returns CDR1 MRHNA and CDR2 SNTAGT. The CDR3 has 13 residues. The CDR3 sequence: CASSVEQGEKLFF. Written as DNA, the CDR3 is TGTGCCAGCAGTGTAGAACAGGGGGAAAAACTGTTTTTT.

This chain joins TRBV19 and TRBJ1-2; 9 bases line up with TRBD1. CDR1 and CDR2 (germline): LNHDA, SQIVND (reference sequence). This CDR3 is built from 15 residues. CDR3 sequence reads: CASTGGPEGDYGYTF. For the CDR3, the DNA is TGTGCTTCGACAGGGGGACCCGAGGGGGACTATGGCTACACCTTC.

The chain has TRBV11-2 and TRBJ1-5; 9 nucleotides line up with TRBD1. This CDR3 has 16 amino acids. The junction had 7 bases not matched to a gene; V was cut back by 1 base and J by 6 bases. The germline gives CDR1 SGHAT, CDR2 FQNNGV. The CDR3 nucleotides read TGTGCCAGCAGCTTAGGATGGACAGGGGCCGGTCAGCCCCAGCATTTT. Translating gives CASSLGWTGAGQPQHF.

This chain links TRBV4-2 with TRBJ1-1; perhaps TRBD1 as D (6 bases). In germline, CDR1 is LGHNA, CDR2 YNFKEQ. The V and J ends lost 4 bases and 1 base respectively, with 22 bases between them. The CDR3 covers 18 residues. DNA for the CDR3: TGTGCCAGCAGCCCCCGCCGGGGAGAAGGCAGGGGGAACACTGAAGCTTTCTTT. Protein product: CASSPRRGEGRGNTEAFF.

J is TRBJ2-2 and V is TRBV4-1; 11 nucleotides agree with TRBD1. The trim removed 5 bases at V and 5 bases at J, leaving 4 bases unmatched. CDR3 length: 15 amino acids. Germline lookup yields CDR1 MGHRA and CDR2 YSYEKL. CDR3 amino acids: CASSIGQGATGELFF. CDR3 nucleotide sequence: TGCGCCAGCAGCATCGGACAGGGGGCGACCGGGGAGCTGTTTTTT.

This clone came up a few times. The chain is built from TRBV5-5 and TRBJ2-3; 11 nucleotides match TRBD2. The germline V gene encodes CDR1 SGHKS and CDR2 YYEKEE (reference sequence). V shed 0 bases and J 3 bases; nucleotides not matched to a gene: 0. This CDR3 region has 15 residues. For the CDR3, the DNA is TGTGCCAGCAGCTTGGGACTAGCGGGAACAGATACGCAGTATTTT. It codes for CASSLGLAGTDTQYF.

V usage is TRBV27 and J usage is TRBJ2-6; the D gene is possibly TRBD2 (5 bases). This CDR3 comprises 15 residues. Germline-derived CDR1 and CDR2 are MNHEY and SMNVEV (reference sequence). Trimming shortened V by 3 bases and J by 2 bases, and 8 bases separated the two germline ends. This CDR3 reads CASSFWRTGANVLTF. CDR3 nucleotides: TGTGCCAGCAGTTTTTGGAGGACTGGGGCCAACGTCCTGACTTTC.

The gene calls are TRBV4-2 and TRBJ1-2; D remains ambiguous. V was trimmed by 1 base and J by 4 bases, leaving 10 bases between them. The germline V gene has CDR1 LGHNA and CDR2 YNFKEQ. The CDR3 extends over 14 amino acids. CDR3 protein: CASSQVSQTYGYTF. In nucleotides, the CDR3 is TGTGCCAGCAGCCAAGTGTCACAGACCTATGGCTACACCTTC.

V and J are TRBV9 and TRBJ2-5; 13 bases line up with TRBD2. The CDR3 runs 14 residues. J gave up 5 bases and V 3 bases, and 1 base lay outside the gene matches. Germline V lookup: CDR1 SGDLS, CDR2 YYNGEE. The CDR3, as DNA: TGTGCCAGCAGCGAGACTAGCGGGGGGGAGACCCAGTACTTC. This gives the protein CASSETSGGETQYF. Filled out from reference TRBV9 and TRBJ2-5, the complete variable domain reads DSGVTQTPKHLITATGQRVTLRCSPRSGDLSVYWYQQSLDQGLQFLIQYYNGEERAKGNILERFSAQQFPDLHSELNLSSLELGDSALYFCASSETSGGETQYFGPGTRLLVL.